This T cell receptor beta chain emerged from a study of T-cell reconstitution after alpha-beta-depleted transplantation in children. This clonotype showed up just a few times. Antigen specificity is unknown. This CDR3 comprises 15 residues. Germline assignment: CDR1 MGHRA and CDR2 YSYEKL. V was pared by 0 bases and J by 0 bases, with 8 bases between. Preparation of the TCRbeta library involved a method that used unique molecular identifiers. Each CDR3 protein is one row after TCRdb ran MiXCR on the PCR reads. Here the sample spans some 200,000 distinct CDR3 sequences, about 6% being singletons. Overall study findings and caveats: By about two months after transplant, alpha-beta T cells reportedly arose from several hundred graft clones that had expanded. Recipient T cells and thymic progenitors that survived were the source of the high TCRbeta diversity seen at day 60 in some patients.

The source is a girl under three years old with combined immunodeficiency, due to receive a stem cell transplant. The material was PBMCs, obtained before TCRalphabeta/CD19-depleted stem cell transplant. The genes are TRBV4-1 and TRBJ1-2; D remains ambiguous. The CDR3 region is CASSQDSLANYGYTF. Here the CDR3 DNA reads TGCGCCAGCAGCCAAGACAGCTTAGCTAACTATGGCTACACCTTC.